Sequencing of this TCR beta chain was carried out in a study of spatial heterogeneity in lung cancer. Study background: Among detected sequences, beta-chain ones consistently exceeded alpha-chain ones in number.

One entry per CDR3 protein results from TCRdb running MiXCR on the 5' RACE reads. The repertoire holds 2,500 to 3,500 distinct CDR3 sequences, approximately 30% seen once, with around 38% in the top ten. V was cut by 1 base and J by 6 bases, with 6 bases left in between. CDR1 is SGHRS, CDR2 YFSETQ, per germline. This CDR3 has 12 residues. Time point described: sample taken at primary tumor resection. The input material, whole RNA from tumor, nontumor lung or frozen PBMC, was sequenced unsorted. The donor population consisted of approximately 79 patients with untreated, early-stage non-small cell lung cancer. This clonotype has more than one count but fewer than ten. This beta chain came through as a stray read in a library set up for alpha chains, and its size says little.

The chain has TRBV5-1 and TRBJ2-3, with D tentatively TRBD2 (5 bases). The sample in question was PBMCs, obtained at surgery. The sequence was obtained from a female donor with early-stage non-small cell lung cancer. The CDR3 bases are TGCGCCAGCAGCTTGACGGGGGATACGCAGTATTTT. Its translation is CASSLTGDTQYF. Full variable domain (missing parts from reference TRBV5-1 and TRBJ2-3): KAGVTQTPRYLIKTRGQQVTLSCSPISGHRSVSWYQQTPGQGLQFLFEYFSETQRNKGNFPGRFSGRQFSNSRSEMNVSTLELGDSALYLCASSLTGDTQYFGPGTRLTVL.